Presented here are 20 T cell receptor beta chains from one specimen sequenced in a study of a mutant IDH1 vaccine in newly diagnosed glioma. Time point: baseline, week 1 (first vaccination visit). The treatment here: pre-vaccination baseline after standard-of-care therapy. Sequenced by immunoSEQ multiplex PCR; TCRdb stores in-frame clones only, minus some. The sample holds about 70,000 clones, about 86% seen once. Source: peripheral blood mononuclear cells (PBMCs), taken from a glioma patient treated with radiotherapy, temozolomide or both. The source of these receptors is a woman under 30 with glioma. Some clones in this sample may be carry-over from other donors' samples.

Here the CDR3 DNA reads TGTGCTAGTGTCCCCTGGACAGGGGTTGGACTAACCCCTACCGGGGAGCTGTTTTTT. Amino acid sequence: CASVPWTGVGLTPTGELFF. The chain recombines TRBV12-5 with TRBJ2-2, with TRBD1 matching over 9 bases. Germline V gives CDR1 LGHNT, CDR2 FRNRAP. This CDR3 region has 19 residues. After removal of 7 bases from V and 5 bases from J, the junction contained 20 bases not matched to a gene.

The J gene is TRBJ2-3, the V gene TRBV6-5, with no clear D. Germline-derived CDR1 and CDR2 are MNHEY and SVGAGI. The CDR3 totals 11 residues. Trimming left V 6 bases short and J 7 bases short, with 8 bases between. The CDR3 loop is CASSQRYTQYF. The DNA of the CDR3 is TGTGCCAGCAGCCAGCGCTATACGCAGTATTTT.

This chain joins TRBV6-6 and TRBJ2-7; 8 bases match TRBD2. This CDR3 contains 13 residues. The V segment lost 6 bases and the J segment 7 bases; nucleotides outside the gene matches: 8. CDR1 is MNHNY and CDR2 is SVGAGI in the germline V gene (reference sequence). CDR3 residues: CASSTRIAGEQYF. Written as DNA, the CDR3 is TGTGCCAGCAGCACCCGGATAGCGGGGGAGCAGTACTTC.

The chain combines TRBV20-1 with TRBJ2-7, with 8 positions matching TRBD1. Trimming removed 5 bases from V and 7 bases from J; junction bases left unmatched: 4. CDR1 and CDR2 from the germline V gene are DFQATT and SNEGSKA (reference sequence). The CDR3 covers 11 residues. CDR3 in amino acids: CSAPGGPEQYF. CDR3 DNA sequence: TGCAGTGCTCCAGGGGGCCCTGAGCAGTACTTC.

The V call is TRBV27, the J call TRBJ2-7; possible D gene TRBD1, 6 bases. CDR1 MNHEY and CDR2 SMNVEV come from the germline V gene (reference sequence). CDR3 length: 15 residues. Between the trimmed V and J ends, which lost 5 bases and 0 bases, there was a span of 14 bases. CDR3 sequence reads: CASSSSGAPSYEQYF. CDR3 nucleotides: TGTGCCAGCAGTAGCTCAGGGGCCCCCTCCTACGAGCAGTACTTC.

V and J are TRBV10-1 and TRBJ1-5; unclear D gene. Germline V gene lookup returns CDR1 WNHNN and CDR2 SYGVQD (reference sequence). The CDR3 sequence is 14 residues long. Deletions cut 11 bases from V and 1 base from J, with 15 bases between. The DNA of the CDR3 is TGCGCCGGGTGGACTGGAGGGAGCAATCAGCCCCAGCATTTT. Translating gives CAGWTGGSNQPQHF.

The V gene is TRBV7-9, the J gene TRBJ2-5; D not certain. The germline gives CDR1 SEHNR, CDR2 FQNEAQ (reference sequence). V was trimmed by 1 base and J by 5 bases, leaving 11 bases between them. The CDR3 has 14 amino acids. The CDR3 DNA follows: TGTGCCAGCAGCTTAGGGTTAGGTGGGGAGACCCAGTACTTC. Translated, it gives CASSLGLGGETQYF. Full variable domain (missing parts from reference TRBV7-9 and TRBJ2-5): DTGVSQNPRHKITKRGQNVTFRCDPISEHNRLYWYRQTLGQGPEFLTYFQNEAQLEKSRLLSDRFSAERPKGSFSTLEIQRTEQGDSAMYLCASSLGLGGETQYFGPGTRLLVL.

This rearrangement joins TRBV5-6 to TRBJ1-5; the match to TRBD1 covers 10 bases. The CDR3 is made up of 14 amino acids. V shed 2 bases and J 5 bases; nucleotides not matched to a gene: 1. Per the germline V gene, CDR1 is SGHDT and CDR2 is YYEEEE. CDR3 protein: CASSFGTGDQPQHF. CDR3 coding DNA: TGTGCCAGCAGCTTCGGGACAGGGGATCAGCCCCAGCATTTT.

This clone was detected a few times. The CDR3 protein is CASSGGRYGYTF. In nucleotides, the CDR3 is TGTGCCAGCAGTGGGGGGAGGTATGGCTACACCTTC. The gene calls are TRBV6-1 and TRBJ1-2; D possibly corresponds to TRBD1 (5 bases). V gave up 4 bases and J gave up 5 bases, with 8 bases separating them. Germline V gives CDR1 MNHNS, CDR2 SASEGT. The length of the CDR3 is 12 residues.

This clone was recorded once. This rearrangement joins TRBV25-1 to TRBJ2-1, with 8 nucleotides matching TRBD1. Germline V CDR1 and CDR2: MGHDK, SYGVNS. This CDR3 is 14 amino acids long. V shed 8 bases, J shed 4 bases, and the junction held 7 bases outside the gene matches. The CDR3 is CASAGQGGYNEQFF. The CDR3 DNA follows: TGTGCCAGCGCCGGACAGGGCGGGTACAATGAGCAGTTCTTC.

The chain uses TRBV27 and TRBJ2-7, with 9 bases aligning to TRBD1. CDR1 and CDR2 (germline): MNHEY, SMNVEV (reference sequence). J lost 3 bases, V lost 7 bases, and 10 bases had no gene match. The CDR3 has 15 residues. The CDR3 DNA reads TGTGCCAGCATGGGAGGGGGGACAGGGCTCTACGAGCAGTACTTC. This translates into CASMGGGTGLYEQYF.

With respect to this clone: The junction departs from the called germline gene at one end, perhaps through a read error. The CDR3 DNA reads as TGTGCTAGCAGCTTTCGTCGTGTTGGGACTGACTTGGAGACCCAGTACTTC. It is translated as CASSFRRVGTDLETQYF. This chain links TRBV7-7 with TRBJ2-5; TRBD2 might be the D (6 bases). This CDR3 spans 17 amino acids. Germline CDR1 SSHAT, CDR2 FNYEAQ (reference sequence).

The chain combines TRBV6-1 with TRBJ1-5, with TRBD1 matching 7 bases. Losses at the gene ends were 8 bases for V and 7 bases for J; bases not matched to a gene: 8. The CDR3 spans 13 residues. The germline V gene encodes CDR1 MNHNS and CDR2 SASEGT. CDR3 protein: CASGQQGKQPQHF. The CDR3, as DNA: TGTGCCAGCGGTCAACAGGGGAAACAGCCCCAGCATTTT.

The CDR3 region has the DNA TGTGCCAGCAGATTTACAGGGGGCACTGAAGCTTTCTTT. It is translated as CASRFTGGTEAFF. The gene calls are TRBV6-6 and TRBJ1-1; 8 positions match TRBD1. The trim removed 6 bases at V and 4 bases at J, leaving 4 bases unmatched. Germline loops: CDR1 MNHNY, CDR2 SVGAGI (reference sequence). The CDR3 loop spans 13 amino acids.

The chain uses TRBV7-2 and TRBJ2-7; 10 bases agree with TRBD1. V gave up 1 base and J gave up 4 bases; unmatched junction bases: 1. Looked up from germline, CDR1 is SGHTA and CDR2 is FQGNSA. The CDR3 loop spans 14 amino acids. The CDR3 nucleotides read TGTGCCAGCAGCTTAGGGGACAGGGGTTACGAGCAGTACTTC. It yields the protein CASSLGDRGYEQYF.

V and J are TRBV5-3 and TRBJ2-3, with 7 bases that match TRBD2. Being an ORF, TRBV5-3 has a function that is uncertain. V dropped 6 bases and J dropped 6; count of bases not matched to a gene: 16. There are 16 residues in the CDR3. CDR3 loop: CARTLRAGLPHDTQYF. The CDR3, as DNA: TGTGCCAGAACCCTAAGAGCGGGACTCCCCCACGATACGCAGTATTTT.

The chain recombines TRBV5-1 with TRBJ2-2; 7 nucleotides agree with TRBD2. Looked up from germline, CDR1 is SGHRS and CDR2 is YFSETQ. The length of the CDR3 is 16 residues. V dropped 1 base and J dropped 4; count of bases not matched to a gene: 7. The CDR3 DNA sequence: TGCGCCAGCAGCTTGAGGAGTAGCGGGTTCACCGGGGAGCTGTTTTTT. Protein product: CASSLRSSGFTGELFF.

Here the CDR3 reads CASSAIQGAGEAFF. DNA of the CDR3: TGTGCCAGCAGCGCCATACAGGGGGCGGGTGAAGCTTTCTTT. The chain recombines TRBV13 with TRBJ1-1; TRBD1 matches at 9 bases. There are 14 residues in the CDR3. Germline V gene lookup returns CDR1 PRHDT and CDR2 FYEKMQ (reference sequence). V was clipped by 5 bases and J by 7 bases; unmatched bases: 8. Looking up the rest from reference TRBV13 and TRBJ1-1 gives the full variable domain: AAGVIQSPRHLIKEKRETATLKCYPIPRHDTVYWYQQGPGQDPQFLISFYEKMQSDKGSIPDRFSAQQFSDYHSELNMSSLELGDSALYFCASSAIQGAGEAFFGQGTRLTVV.

The chain links TRBV19 to TRBJ1-5; TRBD1 agrees at 7 bases. The junction had 11 bases not matched to a gene; V was cut back by 6 bases and J by 6 bases. This CDR3 has 15 residues. CDR1 and CDR2 from the germline V gene are LNHDA and SQIVND (reference sequence). The CDR3, as DNA: TGTGCCAGTAGGCCCGACAGGGAGGTGCGTCAGCCCCAGCATTTT. It encodes CASRPDREVRQPQHF.

This chain links TRBV7-2 with TRBJ1-1; TRBD1 is a possible D gene (6 bases). This CDR3 is built from 16 residues. V shed 1 base and J shed 4 bases, with 16 bases lying between them. Germline-derived CDR1 and CDR2 are SGHTA and FQGNSA. The DNA for the CDR3 is TGTGCCAGCAGCTTAGTAGTGGGGGGCGGGGGCACTGAAGCTTTCTTT. Translation: CASSLVVGGGGTEAFF.